One T cell receptor beta chain is described in this entry. No antigen is known for it. The sample originates from a study of T cells after yellow fever vaccination. Whole-study findings and limits: There was a possibility that FACS-sorted repertoires contained abundant clonotypes contaminating from the bulk population.

Conversion of TCR transcripts into cDNA relied on 5'RACE template switching, which added a universal primer site and UMIs. TCRdb called the 5' RACE reads again in MiXCR, with one record for every CDR3 protein. The data hold about 340,000 distinct CDR3 sequences, with roughly 4% observed a single time. The length of the CDR3 is 13 residues. Trimming pared 8 bases from V and 4 bases from J, leaving 11 bases between. The TCR originated in a man between 18 and 29 years old who received the YFV17D yellow fever vaccine. This chain links TRBV12-3 or TRBV12-4 with TRBJ2-2, with D unresolved. The material sequenced was PBMCs, taken 5 days after the yellow fever booster vaccination. This CDR3 reads CASYITGTGELFF. The CDR3 DNA sequence: TGTGCCAGCTACATTACGGGCACCGGGGAGCTGTTTTTT.